The T cell receptor (beta chain) under discussion was sequenced for a study of long-term antiretroviral therapy in people with HIV. Study outcomes and limitations: ART adherence, viral resistance and therapy changes went undocumented. When set beside controls, HIV repertoires had CDR3 length ranges that were narrower.

Every specimen provided 1-10 million cryopreserved PBMC before DNA extraction took place. Germline lookup yields CDR1 SGHVS and CDR2 FQNEAQ. The V end was cut by 5 bases, the J end by 6 bases, with 16 bases between. The CDR3 spans 15 residues. Survey-level resolution applied to immunoSEQ assay v3.0. The table came from immunoSEQ multiplex PCR; TCRdb's copy has only in-frame clones and leaves some out. The sample carries 20,000 to 25,000 clones, less than 90% recorded once. About this clone itself: As yet, its antigen is unknown.

The sequences come from unsorted PBMCs, collected 0.4 years after starting antiretroviral therapy. The chain uses TRBV7-8 and TRBJ2-2, with D possibly matching TRBD1 (6 bases). This sequence was found in a man aged 50 to 59 with HIV. The CDR3 sequence is CASSPVGQWAGELFF. CDR3 sequence (DNA): TGTGCCAGCAGCCCCGTCGGACAGTGGGCCGGGGAGCTGTTTTTT.